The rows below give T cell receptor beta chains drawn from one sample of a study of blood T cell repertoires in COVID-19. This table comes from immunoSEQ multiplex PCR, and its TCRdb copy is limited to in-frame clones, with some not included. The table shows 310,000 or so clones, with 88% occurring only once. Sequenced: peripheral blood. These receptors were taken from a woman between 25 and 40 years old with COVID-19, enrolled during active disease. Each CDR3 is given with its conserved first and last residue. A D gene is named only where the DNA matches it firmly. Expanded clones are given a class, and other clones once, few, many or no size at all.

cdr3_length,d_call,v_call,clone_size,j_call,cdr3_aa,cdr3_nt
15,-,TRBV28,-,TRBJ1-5,CASSSPDRFYQPQHF,TGTGCCAGCAGTTCCCCTGACAGGTTCTATCAGCCCCAGCATTTT
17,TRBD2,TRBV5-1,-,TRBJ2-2,CASSLGLAGVTAGELFF,TGCGCCAGCAGCTTGGGTCTAGCGGGAGTGACGGCCGGGGAGCTGTTTTTT
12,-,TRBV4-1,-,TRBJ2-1,CASSQSGNEQFF,TGCGCCAGCAGCCAGAGCGGTAATGAGCAGTTCTTC
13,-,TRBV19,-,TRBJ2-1,CASSMAGYNEQFF,TGTGCCAGTAGTATGGCGGGGTACAATGAGCAGTTCTTC
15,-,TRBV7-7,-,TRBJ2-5,CASSLTRRPEETQYF,TGTGCTAGCAGCTTAACGCGGCGGCCCGAAGAGACCCAGTACTTC
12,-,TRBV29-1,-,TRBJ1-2,CSVVEGNGGYTF,TGCAGCGTTGTTGAGGGAAACGGCGGCTACACCTTC
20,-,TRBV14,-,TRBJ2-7,CASSQDLGVRLTRCSYEQYF,TGTGCCAGCAGCCAAGATCTGGGGGTCCGTTTGACTAGGTGCTCCTACGAGCAGTACTTC
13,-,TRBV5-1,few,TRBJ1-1,CASSLVRNTEAFF,TGCGCCAGCAGCTTGGTCAGGAACACTGAAGCTTTCTTT
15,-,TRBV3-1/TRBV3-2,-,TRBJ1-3,CASSQMTGSGNTIYF,TGTGCCAGCAGCCAGATGACAGGCTCTGGAAACACCATATATTTT
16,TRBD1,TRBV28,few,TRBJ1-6,CASSLYSGQGNSPLHF,TGTGCCAGCAGTTTATACTCGGGACAGGGGAATTCACCCCTCCACTTT
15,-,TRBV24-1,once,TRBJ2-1,CATSLGGSSYNEQFF,TGTGCCACCAGTTTGGGTGGGAGCTCCTACAATGAGCAGTTCTTC
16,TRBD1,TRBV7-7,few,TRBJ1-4,CASSLEPGTGTEKLFF,TGTGCTAGCAGCTTAGAACCGGGGACAGGGACTGAAAAACTGTTTTTT
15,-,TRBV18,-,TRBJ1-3,CASSPRGTLGNTIYF,TGTGCCAGCTCACCACGGGGGACATTAGGAAACACCATATATTTT
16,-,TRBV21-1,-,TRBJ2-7,CASSTPQDRRSPEQYF,TGTGCCAGCAGCACGCCCCAAGACAGGAGGAGCCCCGAGCAGTACTTC
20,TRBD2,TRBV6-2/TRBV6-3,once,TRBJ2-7,CASSYSVLRRSGRRLGEQYF,TGTGCCAGCAGTTACTCGGTTCTACGACGGAGCGGGAGAAGGTTAGGCGAGCAGTACTTC
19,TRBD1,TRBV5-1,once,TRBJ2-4,CASSLPPTGEGVAKNIQYF,TGCGCCAGCAGCTTGCCCCCAACAGGGGAAGGGGTAGCCAAAAACATTCAGTACTTC
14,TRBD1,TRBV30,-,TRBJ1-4,CAWSSGQVDEKLFF,TGTGCCTGGAGTAGCGGACAGGTAGATGAAAAACTGTTTTTT
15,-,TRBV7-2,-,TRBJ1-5,CASSLGGSSNQPQHF,TGTGCCAGCAGCCTTGGGGGGAGCAGCAATCAGCCCCAGCATTTT
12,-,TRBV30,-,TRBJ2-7,CAWSLTLDEQYF,TGTGCCTGGAGCCTTACCCTAGACGAGCAGTACTTC
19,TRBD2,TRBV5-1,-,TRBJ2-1,CASSLAGTTLISSYNEQFF,TGCGCCAGCAGCTTGGCCGGGACTACCTTAATAAGCTCCTACAATGAGCAGTTCTTC
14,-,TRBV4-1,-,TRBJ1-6,CASSRGIVNSPLHF,TGCGCCAGCAGCCGCGGGATTGTTAATTCACCCCTCCACTTT
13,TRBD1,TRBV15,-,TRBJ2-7,CATSTDRGREQYF,TGTGCCACCAGCACGGACAGGGGACGCGAGCAGTACTTC
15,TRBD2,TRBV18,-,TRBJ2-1,CASSPFSGSYNEQFF,TGTGCCAGCTCACCGTTCAGCGGGAGCTACAATGAGCAGTTCTTC
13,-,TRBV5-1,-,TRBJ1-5,CASSPSPGQPQHF,TGCGCCAGCAGCCCCAGTCCAGGGCAGCCCCAGCATTTT
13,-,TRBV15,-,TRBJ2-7,CATSRVTGSEQYF,TGTGCCACCAGCAGAGTCACAGGATCCGAGCAGTACTTC
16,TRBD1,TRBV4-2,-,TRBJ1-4,CASNNKTGQGIEKLFF,TGTGCCAGCAACAACAAAACGGGACAGGGCATTGAAAAACTGTTTTTT
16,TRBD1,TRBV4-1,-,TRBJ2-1,CASSHPSGTGGREQFF,TGCGCCAGCAGCCACCCCTCGGGGACAGGGGGCCGCGAGCAGTTCTTC
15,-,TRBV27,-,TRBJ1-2,CASRGGGRTNYGYTF,TGTGCCAGCAGAGGCGGGGGACGTACTAACTATGGCTACACCTTC
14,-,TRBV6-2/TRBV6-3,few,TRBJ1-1,CASSYTTLRTEAFF,TGTGCCAGCAGTTACACCACTCTTCGGACTGAAGCTTTCTTT
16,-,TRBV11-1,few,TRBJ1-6,CASSAGAGAYNSPLHF,TGTGCCAGCAGCGCCGGCGCAGGGGCTTATAATTCACCCCTCCACTTT
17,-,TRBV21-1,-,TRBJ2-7,CASSPPLSLDRLGEQYF,TGTGCCAGCAGCCCACCCCTTTCCCTAGACCGACTAGGAGAGCAGTACTTC
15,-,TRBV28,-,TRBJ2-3,CASSLFFGSADTQYF,TGTGCCAGCAGTTTATTTTTCGGGTCCGCAGATACGCAGTATTTT
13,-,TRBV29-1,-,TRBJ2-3,CSVVAGTPDTQYF,TGCAGCGTTGTGGCAGGAACTCCAGATACGCAGTATTTT
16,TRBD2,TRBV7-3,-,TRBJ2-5,CASSLGPSGSKETQYF,TGTGCCAGCAGCTTAGGGCCTAGCGGGAGTAAAGAGACCCAGTACTTC
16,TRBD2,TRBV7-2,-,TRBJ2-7,CASSVTLAGVPYEQYF,TGTGCCAGCAGCGTTACACTAGCGGGAGTCCCCTACGAGCAGTACTTC
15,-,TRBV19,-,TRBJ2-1,CASSMTGSSYNEQFF,TGTGCCAGTAGTATGACGGGGAGCTCCTACAATGAGCAGTTCTTC
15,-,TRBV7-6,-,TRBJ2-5,CASSPRTAPGETQYF,TGTGCCAGCAGCCCGAGGACAGCCCCGGGGGAGACCCAGTACTTC
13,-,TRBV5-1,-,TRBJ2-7,CASSLGAPAEQYF,TGCGCCAGCAGCTTGGGGGCTCCGGCCGAGCAGTACTTC
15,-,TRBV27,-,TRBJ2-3,CASSFLGRRTDTQYF,TGTGCCAGCAGTTTTCTGGGGAGGCGCACAGATACGCAGTATTTT
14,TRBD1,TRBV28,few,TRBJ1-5,CASRPDRADQPQHF,TGTGCCAGCAGGCCTGACAGGGCGGATCAGCCCCAGCATTTT
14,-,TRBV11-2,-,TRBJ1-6,CASSHSGLESPLHF,TGTGCCAGCAGCCACTCAGGGTTGGAATCACCCCTCCACTTT
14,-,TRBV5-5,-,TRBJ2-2,CASSLSSSTGELFF,TGTGCCAGCAGCCTGTCTTCGTCCACCGGGGAGCTGTTTTTT
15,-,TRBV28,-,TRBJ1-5,CASSPREQGAQPQHF,TGTGCCAGCAGCCCTCGAGAACAGGGCGCTCAGCCCCAGCATTTT